This entry lists 6 T cell receptor beta chains sequenced from one sample in a study of blood T cell repertoires in COVID-19. Sequencing was performed with immunoSEQ multiplex PCR; in TCRdb, only in-frame clones are kept and a portion is missing. The sample gives hundreds of thousands of clones, 82% of which show up once; 3% to 4.5% is in the top ten. The specimen was peripheral blood. The receptor set was obtained from a woman of 80 years or more with acute or convalescent COVID-19.

The rearrangement uses TRBV11-2 and TRBJ2-7; 10 bases are shared with TRBD1. The CDR3 totals 13 residues. CDR1 is SGHAT, CDR2 FQNNGV, per germline. The junction had 7 bases not matched to a gene; V was cut back by 7 bases and J by 7 bases. CDR3 in amino acids: CASKRDRGGEQYF. The CDR3 coding sequence is TGTGCCAGCAAGCGGGACAGGGGAGGAGAGCAGTACTTC.

The rearrangement uses TRBV19 and TRBJ1-3; 8 nucleotides match TRBD1. J lost 0 bases, V lost 3 bases, and 13 bases had no gene match. CDR1 and CDR2 (germline): LNHDA, SQIVND (reference sequence). The CDR3 length is 19 residues. The CDR3 protein is CASSMMDRVTRHSGNTIYF. The CDR3 bases are TGTGCCAGTAGTATGATGGACAGGGTAACCCGGCACTCTGGAAACACCATATATTTT. Combining the CDR3 with reference TRBV19 and TRBJ1-3 gives the whole variable domain DGGITQSPKYLFRKEGQNVTLSCEQNLNHDAMYWYRQDPGQGLRLIYYSQIVNDFQKGDIAEGYSVSREKKESFPLTVTSAQKNPTAFYLCASSMMDRVTRHSGNTIYFGEGSWLTVV.

V gene TRBV5-1 combines with J gene TRBJ1-4, with unresolved D. This CDR3 region has 14 residues. In germline, CDR1 is SGHRS, CDR2 YFSETQ. V was shortened by 2 bases and J by 3 bases, with 8 bases between the two germline ends. The DNA for the CDR3 is TGCGCCAGCAGCTTTGCGAACCCTAATGAAAAACTGTTTTTT. Encoded protein: CASSFANPNEKLFF. Based on the CDR3 plus reference TRBV5-1 and TRBJ1-4, the full variable domain is KAGVTQTPRYLIKTRGQQVTLSCSPISGHRSVSWYQQTPGQGLQFLFEYFSETQRNKGNFPGRFSGRQFSNSRSEMNVSTLELGDSALYLCASSFANPNEKLFFGSGTQLSVL.

The chain is built from TRBV9 and TRBJ1-3; D call uncertain. V shed 1 base and J shed 0 bases, with 17 bases lying between them. Germline assignment: CDR1 SGDLS and CDR2 YYNGEE. This CDR3 has 18 residues. The DNA of the CDR3 is TGTGCCAGCAGCGTATCCCTCTTAGACGGACTCTCTGGAAACACCATATATTTT. Translated: CASSVSLLDGLSGNTIYF.

V is TRBV28 and J is TRBJ1-2; 7 bases align to TRBD1. The V segment lost 6 bases and the J segment 2 bases; nucleotides outside the gene matches: 3. The CDR3 is 13 amino acids. Per the germline V gene, CDR1 is MDHEN and CDR2 is SYDVKM. The CDR3 nucleotides read TGTGCCAGCAGCACGACAGGGAACTATGGCTACACCTTC. Its protein is CASSTTGNYGYTF.

The chain has TRBV19 and TRBJ1-1, with a weak D call TRBD1 (6 bases). V gave up 7 bases and J gave up 5 bases, with 23 bases separating them. The germline V gene encodes CDR1 LNHDA and CDR2 SQIVND (reference sequence). CDR3 length equals 16 residues. The CDR3 DNA reads TGTGCCAGTAAACCAGGGATGGGTAGGGGGATTACTGAAGCTTTCTTT. Translation: CASKPGMGRGITEAFF.